This passage covers 2 T cell receptor beta chains from one sample sequenced in a study of molecular identifiers for immune sequencing clone quantification. MiXCR, run by TCRdb on the PCR reads, gives a single entry per CDR3 protein. The sample has about 510,000 distinct CDR3 sequences, over 20% seen once. Sequencing was carried out using naive CD8+ T cells from blood, with Jurkat cell RNA spiked in. Subset in this sample: FACS-sorted CD8+CD4-CCR7+CD45RA+ naive T cells. These receptors all come from a human donor in good health. Some libraries in this study had Jurkat cell RNA spiked in.

In this sample, this clonotype turned up a few times. At one of its ends the junction is not consistent with the germline gene, which may arise from a read error. The chain has TRBV7-7 and TRBJ2-7, with D perhaps TRBD1 (6 bases). The CDR3 consists of 14 residues. The germline V gene encodes CDR1 SSHAT and CDR2 FNYEAQ (reference sequence). The CDR3 nucleotides are TGTGCTAGCAGCTTAGTTCCAGGGGCCGGGGAGCAGTACTTC. This codes for CASSLVPGAGEQYF.

This clonotype turned up a few times. The V and J genes are TRBV20-1 and TRBJ1-2; D is undetermined. The CDR3 spans 13 residues. CDR1 is DFQATT, CDR2 SNEGSKA, per germline (reference sequence). Trimming removed 0 bases from V and 4 bases from J, with 9 bases in between. The chain's CDR3 is CSAREKGSYGYTF. The CDR3 nucleotides read TGCAGTGCTAGAGAAAAGGGTTCCTATGGCTACACCTTC.